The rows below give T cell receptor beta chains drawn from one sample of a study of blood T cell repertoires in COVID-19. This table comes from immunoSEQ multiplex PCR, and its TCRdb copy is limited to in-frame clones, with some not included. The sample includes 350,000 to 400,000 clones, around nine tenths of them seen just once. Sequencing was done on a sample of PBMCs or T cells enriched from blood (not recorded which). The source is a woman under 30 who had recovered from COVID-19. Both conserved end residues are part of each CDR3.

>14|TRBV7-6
CASSPTELNYGYTF
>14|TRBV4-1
CASSQGQGPQPQHF
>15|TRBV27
CASSLSSYSNQPQHF
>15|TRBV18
CASSSTGGSNQPQHF
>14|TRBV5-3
CARSSGLGQETQYF
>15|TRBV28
CASSLLDRGSSPLHF
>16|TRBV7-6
CASSPPNELGWETQYF
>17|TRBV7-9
CASSPTGRSGGTGELFF
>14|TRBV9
CASMGVGGQAEAFF
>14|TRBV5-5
CASSLYRDGQPQHF
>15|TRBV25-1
CASSPGTSAYNEQFF
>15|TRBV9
CASSPRQGTNEKLFF
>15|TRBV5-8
CASSLGENSYNEQFF
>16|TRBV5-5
CASSSLDKTSSYEQYF
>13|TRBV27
CASSLPRAGELFF
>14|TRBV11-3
CASSRQGFQETQYF
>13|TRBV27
CASSLSRGNEQFF
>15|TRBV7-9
CASSSGTSYSEKLFF
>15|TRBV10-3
CAISANLKDGLEQYF
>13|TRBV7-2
CASSPRTQYEQYF
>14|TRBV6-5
CASSYAGYLDGYTF
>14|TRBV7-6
CASSLQGSNQPQHF
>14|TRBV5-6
CASSQYRVDTEAFF
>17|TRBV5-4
CASSFAPLAGGSYEQYF
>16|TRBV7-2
CASSLHGAGGTDTQYF
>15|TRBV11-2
CASSQTGGPADTQYF
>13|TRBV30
CAWGTGGSYEQYF
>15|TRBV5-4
CASSAGRPANYGYTF
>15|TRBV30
CAWSATGYGDTPLHF
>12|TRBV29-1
CSVEVGTGEAFF
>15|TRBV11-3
CASSPRRGAADTQYF
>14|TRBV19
CASRGQGANSPLHF
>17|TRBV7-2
CASRGTSGGTSYNEQFF
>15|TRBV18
CASSPPGHPNQPQHF
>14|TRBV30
CAWSILAGDYEQYF
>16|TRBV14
CASSQGKLTTVNEQFF
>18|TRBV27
CASSLTTASFSGANVLTF
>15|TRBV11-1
CASSHLLAFQETQYF
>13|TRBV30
CAWTGQGDSPLHF
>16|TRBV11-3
CASSRTTGAVDNEQFF
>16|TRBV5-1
CASSSGQGRANEKLFF
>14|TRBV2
CASSGTSGGWEQYF
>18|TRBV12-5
CASGPGRVAGGFQETQYF
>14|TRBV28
CASSLRGYGNTIYF
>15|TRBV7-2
CASRRPGELLYEQYF
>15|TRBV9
CASSPPDRGRETQYF
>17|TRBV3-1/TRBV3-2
CASSHLLAGSSYNEQFF
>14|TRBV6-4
CASSDQGENTEAFF
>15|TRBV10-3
CAISTPDRQIYEQYF
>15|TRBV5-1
CASSLAAAFTDTQYF
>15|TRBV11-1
CASSLDAGTQETQYF
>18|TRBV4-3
CASSQKENRQATNEKLFF
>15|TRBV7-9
CASSLDIPSTDTQYF